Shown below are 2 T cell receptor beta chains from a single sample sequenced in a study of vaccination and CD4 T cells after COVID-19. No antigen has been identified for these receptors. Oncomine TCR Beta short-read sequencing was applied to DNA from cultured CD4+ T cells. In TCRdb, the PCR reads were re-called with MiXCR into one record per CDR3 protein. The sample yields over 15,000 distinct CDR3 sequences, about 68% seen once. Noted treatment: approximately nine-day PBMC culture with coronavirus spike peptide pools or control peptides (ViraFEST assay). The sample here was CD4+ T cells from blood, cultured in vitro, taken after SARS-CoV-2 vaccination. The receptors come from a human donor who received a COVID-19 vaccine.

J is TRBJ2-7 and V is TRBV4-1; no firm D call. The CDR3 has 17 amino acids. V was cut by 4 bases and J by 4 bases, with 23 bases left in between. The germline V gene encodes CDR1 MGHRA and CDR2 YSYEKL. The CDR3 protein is CASSRDQRSLTSYEQYF. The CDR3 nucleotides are TGCGCCAGCAGCCGGGATCAGAGGTCCCTGACCTCTTACGAGCAGTACTTC.

The chain's CDR3 is CASSYQTGLNTEAFF. The DNA of the CDR3 is TGTGCCAGCAGCTACCAGACAGGGTTGAACACTGAAGCTTTCTTT. The chain is built from TRBV5-4 and TRBJ1-1; 7 bases agree with TRBD1. CDR1 and CDR2 (germline): SGHNT, YYREEE (reference sequence). The ends lost 3 bases at V and 0 bases at J; junction bases unmatched: 5. This CDR3 spans 15 amino acids.